The clone carrying this T cell receptor beta chain was recorded only once. The CDR3 runs 13 residues. The germline V gene encodes CDR1 GTSNPN and CDR2 SVGIG (reference sequence). Deletions cut 5 bases from V and 0 bases from J, with 8 bases between. Per the study methods: Reference gene primer amplification in the assay estimated nucleated cell counts. Data came from immunoSEQ multiplex PCR; TCRdb stores just in-frame clones and leaves some out. That table furnishes V, J and clone size, whereas the DNA furnished D and trimming. Altogether 39,000 or so clones are present, about four fifths being singletons, with the ten largest covering approximately 38%. This entry is derived from a study of blood T cell repertoires in COVID-19. Looking at the study overall: The samples span acute and convalescent COVID-19 from the United States, Italy and Spain. PBMCs, B-cell-depleted T cells, or T cells were the source of the cDNA or gDNA that made up the material.

This rearrangement joins TRBV30 to TRBJ1-3, with D hard to call. The receptor's source is a man aged 40-50 years with active or convalescent COVID-19. Sequencing was carried out using peripheral blood. CDR3 in amino acids: CAWDPHSGNTIYF. CDR3 DNA sequence: TGTGCCTGGGATCCCCACTCTGGAAACACCATATATTTT.